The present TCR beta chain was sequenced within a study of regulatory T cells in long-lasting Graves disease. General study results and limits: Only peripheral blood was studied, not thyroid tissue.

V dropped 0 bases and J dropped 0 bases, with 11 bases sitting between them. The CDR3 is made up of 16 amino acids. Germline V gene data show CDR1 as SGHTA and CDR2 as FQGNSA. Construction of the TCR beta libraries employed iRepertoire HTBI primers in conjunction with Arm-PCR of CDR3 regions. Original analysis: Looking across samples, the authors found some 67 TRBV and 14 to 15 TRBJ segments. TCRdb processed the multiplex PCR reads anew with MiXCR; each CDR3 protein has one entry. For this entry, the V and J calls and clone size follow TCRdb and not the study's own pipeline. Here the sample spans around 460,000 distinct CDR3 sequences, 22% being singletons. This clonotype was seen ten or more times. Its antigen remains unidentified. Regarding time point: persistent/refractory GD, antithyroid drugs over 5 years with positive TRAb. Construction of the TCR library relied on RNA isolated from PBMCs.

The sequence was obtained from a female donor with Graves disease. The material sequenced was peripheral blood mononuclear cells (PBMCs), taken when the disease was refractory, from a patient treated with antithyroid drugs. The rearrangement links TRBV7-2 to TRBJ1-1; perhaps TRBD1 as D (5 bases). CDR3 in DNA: TGTGCCAGCAGCTTAGCGGCAGGGCTAATGAACACTGAAGCTTTCTTT. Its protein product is CASSLAAGLMNTEAFF.